This T cell receptor beta chain stems from a study of spatial heterogeneity in lung cancer. Each CDR3 protein gets one entry after TCRdb re-called the 5' RACE reads with MiXCR. The data hold around 100,000 distinct CDR3 sequences, with 9.5% to 14% observed a single time. The V segment lost 7 bases and the J segment 8 bases; nucleotides outside the gene matches: 11. Germline CDR1 is MDHEN and CDR2 is SYDVKM. The CDR3 runs 15 residues. The time point was: blood at routine non-recurrence follow-up after resection. Sequencing used PBMCs, obtained at follow-up. The chain uses TRBV28 and TRBJ2-1, with 10 bases identical to TRBD1. This receptor was identified in a female donor with early-stage non-small cell lung cancer. The CDR3 sequence is CASIVGDRGLDEQFF. The CDR3 region has the DNA TGTGCCAGCATCGTCGGGGACAGGGGATTGGATGAGCAGTTCTTC.